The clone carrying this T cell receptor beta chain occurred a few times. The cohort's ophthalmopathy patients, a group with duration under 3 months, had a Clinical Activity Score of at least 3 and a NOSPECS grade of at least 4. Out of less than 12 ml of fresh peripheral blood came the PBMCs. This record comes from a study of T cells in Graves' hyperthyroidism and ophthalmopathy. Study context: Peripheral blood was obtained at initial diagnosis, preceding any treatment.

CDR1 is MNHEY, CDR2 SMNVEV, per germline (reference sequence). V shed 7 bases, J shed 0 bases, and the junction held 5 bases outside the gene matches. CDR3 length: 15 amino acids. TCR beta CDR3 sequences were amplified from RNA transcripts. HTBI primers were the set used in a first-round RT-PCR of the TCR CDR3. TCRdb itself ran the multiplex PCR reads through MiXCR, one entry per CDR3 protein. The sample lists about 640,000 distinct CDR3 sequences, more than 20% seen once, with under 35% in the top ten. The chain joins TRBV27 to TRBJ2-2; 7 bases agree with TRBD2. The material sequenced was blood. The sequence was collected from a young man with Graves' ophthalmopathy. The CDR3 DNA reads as TGTGCCAGCAAGATCGGACTAGCGAACACCGGGGAGCTGTTTTTT. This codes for CASKIGLANTGELFF.